This T cell receptor (beta chain) appears in the sequencing data of a study of cytomegalovirus exposure and HLA in healthy donors (dated 2017 in TCRdb). For context, the study as a whole: An earlier analysis of several hundred of the donors reported about 280 Gb of sequence data and some 110 million unique TCR beta sequences obtained from roughly 180 million T cells. A later analysis re-analyzed previously published TCR beta repertoires from approximately 700 donors and added high-resolution HLA genotyping to study TCR occurrence patterns. The T cell repertoires of several hundred subjects were profiled by immunosequencing and related to cytomegalovirus serostatus. Both class I and class II loci were covered by HLA typing, at four-digit resolution. The number of typed donors differed by locus: 629-630 for A, B, C, DRB1 and DQB1; 500 to 550 for DQA1; approximately 600 for DPA1; and roughly 470 for DPB1. In the later analysis, no new phenotypic data were used to find candidate immune exposures; instead, reliance was placed on TCR beta sequences and their occurrence across donors. Roughly five DR-DQ haplotypes were handled as single units for association and clustering, since linkage in the cohort was strong. High-throughput TCR immunosequencing, statistical association of individual TCRs with disease status, and machine learning were combined to predict cytomegalovirus infection status. Every repertoire in the discovery cohort had been generated on one and the same sequencing platform. The genetic ancestry cluster associated with self-reported Caucasian donors included 81% of the roughly 400 genotyped donors. An earlier analysis of several hundred of the donors applied high-throughput TCR beta sequencing to assess whether each TCR beta V gene segment acted as functional or pseudogenic. Donor age, sex, ethnicity and CMV serostatus were compiled alongside the repertoire data. Across roughly 420 genotyped donors of the cohort, an average of roughly 230,000 unique TCR beta nucleotide sequences per donor were sequenced, and roughly 17% of those sequences were non-productive. The study was designed to test whether signatures of past pathogen exposure could be identified by cataloging public T cell receptors. A separate validation cohort of over a hundred different subjects was used in addition to the approximately 670-subject first cohort. Roughly 300 gigabases of sequencing data and around 80 million unique TCR sequences made up an early release that covered nearly 650 HLA-typed donors. A later genetic analysis took genome-wide SNP genotypes for about three fifths of the 666 donors and used that subset as a discovery cohort. Results the study describes overall, beyond this receptor: Strong co-occurrence of HLA alleles, especially DR and DQ, made assigning TCR associations to individual alleles difficult. Linkage disequilibrium might explain the correlated functional status among segregating V segments, but an unknown experimental factor could not be ruled out. A later analysis reported that several top co-occurrence clusters appeared linked to parvovirus B19, influenza, CMV and Epstein-Barr virus. Because counts were too low, roughly 18 rarely observed V segments, including chromosome 9 orphons, were left out of the earlier analysis of approximately 580 of the donors. In an earlier analysis of roughly 560 of the donors, most TCR beta V segments were observed in productive rearrangements about 87% or about 30% of the time, broadly matching IMGT annotations. Specific HLA alleles were associated with over 15,000 TCR beta sequences at a false discovery rate of 0.05 in a later analysis. Three of the identified cytomegalovirus-associated TCR beta chains were confirmed in vitro to be specific for cytomegalovirus antigens. HLA typing was unavailable for some donors at each locus, so association tests used only the typed subset. Sequencing depth was assumed to be roughly uniform across donors in the presence/absence analyses, though that assumption may not hold. In both the original and validation cohorts, the classifier was reported to diagnose cytomegalovirus status with high specificity and sensitivity. A further reported finding was that TCR beta sequences accurately predicted the HLA-A and HLA-B alleles for most subjects in the first cohort. Compared with equally common non-associated chains, HLA-associated TCR beta chains in a later analysis were more clonally expanded and had lower generation probabilities. The cohort was sequenced for TCR beta chains only, and without alpha or paired-chain data the features that could be detected were limited. Most CMV-associated TCR beta chains appeared to be HLA-restricted in a later analysis, and the HLA associations seemed to be driven largely by CMV exposure. In the study, roughly 160 TCR beta chains were listed as associated with cytomegalovirus. A later genetic analysis reported fewer N-insertions in productive TCRs among donors in an Asian-associated ancestry cluster than the roughly 690-donor mean. For the cohort, immune exposure information was limited to CMV serostatus. The authors suggested that the approach could potentially be extended to other disease states and immunological phenotypes. A cluster of highly shared sequence variants was judged likely to be a technical artifact of the sequencing pipeline. Most TCR sequences were seen in very few donors, while some public TCRs were found in many individuals. In a later analysis, the rate of TCR association differed among HLA loci, with DRB1 alleles having the most associated TCRs and HLA-C alleles having the fewest. Some IMGT-functional V segments, including TRBV6-2 and TRBV6-3, could not be told apart with the 87-base-pair reads, so those segments were excluded. V-gene and J-gene trimming of TCR beta chains was associated with a missense DCLRE1C variant in a later genetic analysis, and the association was replicated in an independent cohort.

V loses 0 bases of germline sequence and J loses 4 bases, and the interval between the two ends is 9 bases. The germline V gene provides CDR1 LGHNA and CDR2 YNFKEQ. The cysteine opens and the phenylalanine closes a CDR3 of 15 amino acids. Kept here is only the CDR3 DNA, which spans 45 bases and is read in frame from base 1. Libraries were built with the immunoSEQ multiplex PCR assay. For the multiplex PCR, a mixture combining 60 forward primers for TCR Vbeta segments and 13 reverse primers for TCR Jbeta segments was used. The CDR3 region of rearranged TCR beta genes was amplified from genomic DNA with a multiplex PCR assay. The amplified TCR beta libraries were sequenced on the Illumina HiSeq System as 87-base-pair reads. The paper's processing steps were these. In a later analysis, tens of millions of unique TCR beta chains were counted across the 690 or so repertoires, and around 10 million of these chains were shared by at least two donors. A nearest-neighbor algorithm error-corrected the raw reads and collapsed the reads into unique sequences, merging closely related sequences to remove PCR and sequencing errors. CDR3 sequences were aligned to IMGT reference sequences to assign V, D and J gene segments. For a sequence to be retained, at least a six-nucleotide match to both a V gene segment and a J gene segment was required. A rearrangement counted as productive if the CDR3 had no stop codons and remained in frame with V and J, and every other rearrangement counted as non-productive. Following IMGT convention, CDR3 was defined as the stretch from the second conserved V-encoded cysteine to the conserved J-encoded phenylalanine. Sequences without an unambiguous match to a single V gene segment were excluded from the earlier analysis of about 640 of the donors. In an earlier analysis of around 600 of the donors, V segments were called functional above 56.7% productive rearrangements and were called segregating when the between-donor standard deviation exceeded 5%. A statistical classification framework was built for diagnosing cytomegalovirus status from the catalog of TCR beta chain sequences. A later analysis assigned V and J genes by comparing TCR nucleotide sequences with IMGT/GENE-DB human TR gene sequences. A later analysis assigned CDR3 sequences and most-parsimonious VDJ recombination scenarios with the TCRdist pipeline. In a later analysis, each TCR beta chain was defined by its CDR3 amino acid sequence together with its V-gene family, and reads without a unique V-gene family were excluded. To address suspected cross-contamination and a sequencing artifact, a later analysis removed 592 highly shared, low-generation-probability nucleotide sequences. In a later analysis, a clonal expansion index was calculated for each public chain from normalized within-repertoire ranks of inferred template counts. A later analysis computed generation probabilities with a VDJ recombination model fitted to out-of-frame rearrangements, and checked the results against IGoR. Hypergeometric tests were used in a later analysis to score TCR-TCR, TCR-HLA and TCR-CMV co-occurrence, with a repertoire-size bias correction applied to the TCR pairs. False discovery rates were estimated in a later analysis by permuting HLA or CMV assignments 20 times. A later analysis grouped co-occurring TCRs with DBSCAN, adding TCRdist sequence similarity when clustering within HLA-allele-positive subsets. For co-occurrence clustering, repertoires with fewer than 30,000 or more than 120,000 public chains were excluded, along with a handful of repertoires with anomalous nucleotide sharing. What TCRdb holds here is the immuneACCESS table cut down to in-frame rearrangements. Part of the clones is not present; checked against another copy, under half of the missing clones reflect an unresolved V gene, and the others are unexplained. The DNA was the basis for D and trimming; V, J and clone size are from that table. This sample gives about 240,000 clones in total; roughly 73% of them show up just once. The top ten hold around 0.44% of the sample.

To note about this clone: This clone's antigen is unknown. Per-base qualities were not stored, and no clone one base away is much larger.

The cohort comprised some 700 healthy bone marrow donors. At the time of sampling, every cohort member was nominally healthy, though immune exposures that went unrecorded were likely present. The donor was CMV seronegative and belonged to the group of more than 300 seronegative cohort members. A peripheral blood sample was provided by each donor, and peripheral blood mononuclear cells were used for TCR beta sequencing. Genomic DNA extraction from the blood cell samples was performed with the Qiagen DNeasy Blood Extraction Kit. The sequencing sample was made of PBMCs. This chain joins TRBV4-2 to TRBJ2-2; a tentative D call is TRBD2 (5 bases match). The clonotype was recovered from a boy aged 5 to 17 in good health and CMV-seronegative. The DNA sequence is as follows: TGTGCCAGCAGCCAAGAAGGGAGAAGCACCGGGGAGCTGTTTTTT. Translated, this is CASSQEGRSTGELFF.